One and the same sample provided the 3 T cell receptor beta chains below, sequenced in a study of blood T cell repertoires in COVID-19. Some clones are missing from TCRdb's copy, which holds only in-frame ones; the method was immunoSEQ multiplex PCR. The sample holds about 60,000 clones, about four fifths seen once. Input material: peripheral blood. Receptors were obtained from a man in his 70s with active COVID-19.

The chain recombines TRBV7-2 with TRBJ2-1, with 12 bases identical to TRBD2. V lost 2 bases to trimming and J lost 8 bases; unmatched junction nucleotides: 10. The CDR3 has 17 residues. Germline V gene data show CDR1 as SGHTA and CDR2 as FQGNSA. CDR3 coding DNA: TGTGCCAGCAGCTTATCTCACGTACTAGCGGGAGGCGATGAGCAGTTCTTC. Protein: CASSLSHVLAGGDEQFF.

The chain joins TRBV27 to TRBJ1-4; 8 nucleotides line up with TRBD1. CDR1 MNHEY and CDR2 SMNVEV come from the germline V gene (reference sequence). Unmatched junction bases numbered 10, after V lost 5 bases and J lost 8 bases. The CDR3 is 15 amino acids. The CDR3 coding sequence is TGTGCCAGCAGTCGCGCAGGGGGCCTGGACGAAAAACTGTTTTTT. Translating it yields CASSRAGGLDEKLFF.

This clone was picked up a small number of times. The V and J genes are TRBV9 and TRBJ2-1; 8 bases agree with TRBD2. The CDR3 loop spans 15 amino acids. V shed 0 bases and J 3 bases; nucleotides not matched to a gene: 2. Germline lookup yields CDR1 SGDLS and CDR2 YYNGEE. CDR3 sequence (DNA): TGTGCCAGCAGCGTAGGTCTAGCGGGCTACAATGAGCAGTTCTTC. Encoded protein: CASSVGLAGYNEQFF.